In this sample, the clone carrying this T cell receptor (beta chain) turned up once. The antigen is unknown. At the DNA level, this CDR3 is encoded by other sequences in the same sample as well. Germline CDR1 and CDR2: SNHLY and FYNNEI. This CDR3 region has 13 residues. The trim removed 7 bases at V and 5 bases at J, leaving 7 bases unmatched. This sample is part of a study of shared clonotypes between healthy human individuals. Deep was the level used in running the assay. Every subset's genomic DNA went evenly onto several immunoSEQ plates. Measured with immunoSEQ multiplex PCR; TCRdb has only the in-frame clones, and not every one. The sample shows roughly 2 million clones, roughly 95% of them seen only once. Study results and limitations: About 5% of naive CD4 clonotypes were shared across a handful of donors.

The gene calls are TRBV2 and TRBJ1-2, with 7 bases identical to TRBD1. This clonotype was sampled from a man aged 18 to 30 in good health. Specimen: naive CD4+ T cells sorted from blood. As for subset: CD45RA+ positively selected. The CDR3 sequence is CASTPGGGYGYTF. The CDR3 nucleotides read TGTGCCAGCACCCCAGGGGGGGGGTATGGCTACACCTTC.